This record concerns one T cell receptor (beta chain) sequence. Its antigen is unknown. Within one base of it there is no much larger clone, and no base qualities were kept. The source of the sample is a study of T cell changes during pregnancy in multiple sclerosis (dated by TCRdb to between 2018 and 2020). Study-wide context: The study examined how the T cell repertoire changed over the course of pregnancy in women with multiple sclerosis.

Library preparation used the immunoSEQ multiplex PCR assay. The source is immuneACCESS, and TCRdb retained only in-frame sequences with V and J called. Part of the clones is not carried over; for the studies checked, unresolved V genes explain less than half of this, and the remainder is unexplained. For this sample the table gives some 23,000 clones, of which about nine tenths were detected only once. Together, the top ten hold more than 10% of the sample. As encoded in the germline V gene (reference sequence), CDR1 is LNHDA while CDR2 is SQIVND. The CDR3 starts with the cysteine, ends with the phenylalanine, and has 15 residues. Just CDR3 DNA is preserved here, 45 bases in frame from base 1. V and J lose 6 bases and 2 bases, and a span of 14 bases separates them.

The chain uses TRBV19 and TRBJ1-3; the D gene is possibly TRBD1, with 5 bases matching. Sample: CD8+ T cells from peripheral blood mononuclear cells, taken in the first trimester of pregnancy. This TCR was sampled from a female donor in good health, enrolled as a control in a pregnancy study. In nucleotides, the sequence is TGTGCCAGTAGGCCTTCAGGGTTTACTGGAAACACCATATATTTT. It translates to CASRPSGFTGNTIYF.